This is a list of T cell receptor beta chains from one sample in a study of cytomegalovirus exposure and HLA in healthy donors. Measured with immunoSEQ multiplex PCR; TCRdb has only the in-frame clones, and not every one. The sample consists of 100,000 to 150,000 clones, about three quarters of them appearing once. Material for sequencing was PBMCs. These receptors came from a woman aged 60-75 years in good health and CMV-seropositive. Both conserved end residues are part of each CDR3. D genes are given only for firm matches. Size is omitted from some rows. Given values are once, few, many or a class for expanded clones.

J | D | size | V | DNA | CDR3
TRBJ1-4 | NA | few | TRBV7-8 | TGTGCCAGCAAGGTTAGGGAGGGAGATGAAAAACTGTTTTTT | CASKVREGDEKLFF
TRBJ1-6 | NA | NA | TRBV10-1 | TGCGCCAGCAGTGATCCCGATTCACCCCTCCACTTT | CASSDPDSPLHF
TRBJ1-2 | NA | NA | TRBV19 | TGTGCCAGTAGCCCCTTGGAGGGCTATGGCTACACCTTC | CASSPLEGYGYTF
TRBJ2-7 | NA | NA | TRBV6-5 | TGTGCCAGCAGTTACGCGGGGAGTCTGGACGAGCAGTACTTC | CASSYAGSLDEQYF
TRBJ1-2 | NA | NA | TRBV7-9 | TGTGCCCACGGGTCAGGGCTCTATGGCTACACCTTC | CAHGSGLYGYTF
TRBJ2-2 | TRBD2 | NA | TRBV19 | TGTGCCAGTAGTAGGACTAGCGCGAACACCGGGGAGCTGTTTTTT | CASSRTSANTGELFF
TRBJ2-7 | TRBD1 | NA | TRBV19 | TGTGCCAGCGGACAGGGTGGCGAGCAGTACTTC | CASGQGGEQYF
TRBJ2-1 | TRBD2 | NA | TRBV7-6 | TGTGCCAGCAGCTTAGCTGGGGCGGGGGTCTTATACAATGAGCAGTTCTTC | CASSLAGAGVLYNEQFF
TRBJ2-1 | TRBD1 | NA | TRBV13 | TGTGCCAGCAGCCGTCCGGGACAGCGCTACAATGAGCAGTTCTTC | CASSRPGQRYNEQFF
TRBJ1-1 | NA | NA | TRBV7-3 | TGTGCCAGCAGCTTCAGGATGAGCACTGAAGCTTTCTTT | CASSFRMSTEAFF
TRBJ2-7 | TRBD2 | NA | TRBV5-1 | TGCGCCAGCAGCCCGGGACTAGCGGACACCTACGAGCAGTACTTC | CASSPGLADTYEQYF
TRBJ2-3 | TRBD2 | few | TRBV7-3 | TGTGCCAGCAGCTTAAGGATAGCGGGGGGGATAGATACGCAGTATTTT | CASSLRIAGGIDTQYF
TRBJ1-5 | TRBD1 | once | TRBV18 | TGTGCCAGCTCACCACTGGACAGGTTCGAACCCCAGCATTTT | CASSPLDRFEPQHF
TRBJ2-7 | NA | NA | TRBV10-1 | TGCGCCAGCAGTGAGGGGGTAGCGTCAACCTACGAGCAGTACTTC | CASSEGVASTYEQYF
TRBJ1-2 | TRBD1 | NA | TRBV29-1 | TGCAGCGAGATAAGGACAGGGGGAGGATATGGCTACACCTTC | CSEIRTGGGYGYTF
TRBJ1-5 | NA | NA | TRBV28 | TGTGCCAGCAGGCTCGTTCGATCCGGTCAGCCCCAGCATTTT | CASRLVRSGQPQHF
TRBJ1-1 | NA | NA | TRBV29-1 | TGCAGCGTTAGGGGAGGTGGCACTGAAGCTTTCTTT | CSVRGGGTEAFF
TRBJ1-2 | NA | NA | TRBV18 | TGTGCCAGCTCACCACCGGGGGGGGGCCTAGCGGATGGTGGCTACACCTTC | CASSPPGGGLADGGYTF
TRBJ1-2 | NA | NA | TRBV14 | TGTGCCAGCAGCCTGTTGGGGCATGGCTACACCTTC | CASSLLGHGYTF
TRBJ1-1 | TRBD1 | NA | TRBV10-2 | TGCGCCAGCAGGTGGACAGGGAACACTGAAGCTTTCTTT | CASRWTGNTEAFF
TRBJ2-5 | NA | few | TRBV2 | TGTGCCAGCAGTGAATCAGGAGAGACCCAGTACTTC | CASSESGETQYF
TRBJ1-2 | TRBD1 | NA | TRBV5-6 | TGTGCCAGCAGTCCGGGACAGGGGACCAACTATGGCTACACCTTC | CASSPGQGTNYGYTF
TRBJ2-1 | TRBD1 | NA | TRBV19 | TGTGCCAGTAGTATTTTGACAGGGGGAAGTAGAAAAGGTGAGCAGTTCTTC | CASSILTGGSRKGEQFF
TRBJ1-3 | TRBD1 | NA | TRBV11-2 | TGTGCCAGCAGCTCCGGGACAGGGGCTGGAAACACCATATATTTT | CASSSGTGAGNTIYF
TRBJ1-1 | NA | NA | TRBV4-1 | TGCGCCAGCAGCCAAGATCCTCCGGGGACTGAAGCTTTCTTT | CASSQDPPGTEAFF
TRBJ1-2 | NA | NA | TRBV6-6 | TGTGCCAGCAGTTACTCGGACAACCTCGAAAGCTATGGCTACACCTTC | CASSYSDNLESYGYTF
TRBJ2-3 | NA | NA | TRBV9 | TGTGCCAGCAGCGTAACTTCGGGGGGCCACACAGATACGCAGTATTTT | CASSVTSGGHTDTQYF
TRBJ1-2 | NA | NA | TRBV4-1 | TGCGCCAGCAGCCAAACCGGCCTACAGGGAAATGGCTACACCTTC | CASSQTGLQGNGYTF
TRBJ1-3 | NA | NA | TRBV2 | TGTGCCAGCAGCGCAGGGTGGGACACCATATATTTT | CASSAGWDTIYF
TRBJ1-2 | NA | NA | TRBV21-1 | TGTGCCAGCAGCAAAAAGGGGCAGTTGATAGGCTACACCTTC | CASSKKGQLIGYTF
TRBJ1-1 | TRBD1 | NA | TRBV19 | TGTGCCAGTGGAGGGGGCCGACTGTGGACTGAAGCTTTCTTT | CASGGGRLWTEAFF
TRBJ1-1 | NA | NA | TRBV11-1 | TGTGCCAGCAGCCCTCGAGCAGGGGCCGAAGCTTTCTTT | CASSPRAGAEAFF
TRBJ1-1 | TRBD1 | NA | TRBV6-5 | TGTGCCAGCAGGCGGGACAGGGGGTACACTGAAGCTTTCTTT | CASRRDRGYTEAFF
TRBJ2-2 | NA | NA | TRBV4-1 | TGCGCCAGCAGCCGGCGTCCTCAGGAGGCCACCGGGGAGCTGTTTTTT | CASSRRPQEATGELFF
TRBJ1-3 | NA | once | TRBV28 | TGTGCCAGCAGTTTCCGGACACCATCTTCCTTCTCTGGAAACACCATATATTTT | CASSFRTPSSFSGNTIYF
TRBJ2-1 | TRBD2 | NA | TRBV2 | TGTGCCAGCAGGGCGGGTGCAGCGGGGGGGCCCACAAGGGATGAGCAGTTCTTC | CASRAGAAGGPTRDEQFF
TRBJ1-5 | NA | NA | TRBV9 | TGTGCCAGCAGCGTAGGGGGAGGCAATCAGCCCCAGCATTTT | CASSVGGGNQPQHF
TRBJ2-2 | TRBD1 | NA | TRBV7-9 | TGTTCCAGCAGCTGGGGACAGGGTAACACCGGGGAGCTGTTTTTT | CSSSWGQGNTGELFF
TRBJ2-2 | NA | NA | TRBV5-1 | TGCGCCAGCAGCCCCGGGACACCATCGAACACCGGGGAGCTGTTTTTT | CASSPGTPSNTGELFF
TRBJ1-2 | TRBD1 | NA | TRBV11-2 | TGTGCCAGCAGCCGCTCTGGGACAGGTTCGCGGATGTATGGCTACACCTTC | CASSRSGTGSRMYGYTF
TRBJ2-5 | NA | few | TRBV4-1 | TGCGCCAGCAGCCAAGGGCAGGTGTACCAAGAGACCCAGTACTTC | CASSQGQVYQETQYF
TRBJ2-7 | TRBD1 | once | TRBV10-1 | TGCGCCAGCAGTGAGTCGAACCAGGGGGCGGAAGAGCAGTACTTC | CASSESNQGAEEQYF
TRBJ2-3 | TRBD1 | few | TRBV5-1 | TGCGCCAGCAGCCCTCCGACAGGGGAGTTGACAGATACGCAGTATTTT | CASSPPTGELTDTQYF
TRBJ1-2 | NA | NA | TRBV19 | TGTGCCAGTACAGAAAGGAGGGCATTCTATGGCTACACCTTC | CASTERRAFYGYTF
TRBJ1-2 | NA | NA | TRBV6-5 | TGTGCCAGCAGTTACTCGACCGGGAGGGGGGCCTATGGCTACACCTTC | CASSYSTGRGAYGYTF
TRBJ1-1 | NA | few | TRBV10-1 | TGCGCCAGCAGTGGACAGAGAAACACTGAAGCTTTCTTT | CASSGQRNTEAFF
TRBJ2-7 | NA | NA | TRBV6-1 | TGTGCCAGCAGTGAACCGGGGATCTCCTACGAGCAGTACTTC | CASSEPGISYEQYF
TRBJ2-1 | NA | NA | TRBV25-1 | TGTGCCAGCAGTGAAGTGGCAGGTTACTACAATGAGCAGTTCTTC | CASSEVAGYYNEQFF
TRBJ2-3 | NA | NA | TRBV9 | TGTGCCAGCAGCGTACAGGGTTTTGATACGCAGTATTTT | CASSVQGFDTQYF
TRBJ1-2 | NA | NA | TRBV4-1 | TGCGCCAGCAGCCAGATGGGACAATCAGCAGTCTACACCTTC | CASSQMGQSAVYTF
TRBJ2-7 | NA | once | TRBV2 | TGTGCCAGCAGTGATAGCACCGCCTCTGAGCAGTACTTC | CASSDSTASEQYF
TRBJ2-7 | NA | NA | TRBV5-4 | TGTGCCAGCAGCTTGGAGACAGGGACTCGGGAGCAGTACTTC | CASSLETGTREQYF
TRBJ2-3 | TRBD2 | NA | TRBV5-1 | TGCGCCAGCAGCCTCCGTAGCGGGGATACGCAGTATTTT | CASSLRSGDTQYF
TRBJ1-1 | TRBD1 | NA | TRBV5-1 | TGCGCCAGCGGGCCGACAGGGCCTGAAGCTTTCTTT | CASGPTGPEAFF
TRBJ1-2 | TRBD1 | NA | TRBV5-6 | TGTGCCAGCAGTCCTTTGGACAGGTCGGGTGGCTACACCTTC | CASSPLDRSGGYTF
TRBJ1-1 | NA | NA | TRBV7-3 | TGTGCCAGCAGTCCCTGGGGGGGTTTGGGCACTGAAGCTTTCTTT | CASSPWGGLGTEAFF
TRBJ2-5 | TRBD1 | NA | TRBV5-1 | TGCGCCAGCAGTCTTGGGACAGTGCAAGAGACCCAGTACTTC | CASSLGTVQETQYF